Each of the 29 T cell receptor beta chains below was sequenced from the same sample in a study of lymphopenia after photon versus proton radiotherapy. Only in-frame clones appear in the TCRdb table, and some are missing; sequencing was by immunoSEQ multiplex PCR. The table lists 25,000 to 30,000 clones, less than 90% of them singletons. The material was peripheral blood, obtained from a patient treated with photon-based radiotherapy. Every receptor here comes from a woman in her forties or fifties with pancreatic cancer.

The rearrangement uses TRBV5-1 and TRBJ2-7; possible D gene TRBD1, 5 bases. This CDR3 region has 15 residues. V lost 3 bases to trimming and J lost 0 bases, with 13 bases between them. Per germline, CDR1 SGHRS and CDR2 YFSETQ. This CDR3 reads CASSSAQGDSYEQYF. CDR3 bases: TGCGCCAGCAGCTCGGCTCAGGGCGACTCCTACGAGCAGTACTTC.

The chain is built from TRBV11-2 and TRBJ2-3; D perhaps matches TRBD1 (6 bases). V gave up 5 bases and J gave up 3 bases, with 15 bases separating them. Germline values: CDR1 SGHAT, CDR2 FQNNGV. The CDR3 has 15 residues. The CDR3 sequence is CASSKDRVQTDTQYF. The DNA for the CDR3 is TGTGCCAGCAGCAAGGACAGAGTTCAGACAGATACGCAGTATTTT. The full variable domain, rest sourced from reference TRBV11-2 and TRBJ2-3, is EAGVAQSPRYKIIEKRQSVAFWCNPISGHATLYWYQQILGQGPKLLIQFQNNGVVDDSQLPKDRFSAERLKGVDSTLKIQPAKLEDSAVYLCASSKDRVQTDTQYFGPGTRLTVL.

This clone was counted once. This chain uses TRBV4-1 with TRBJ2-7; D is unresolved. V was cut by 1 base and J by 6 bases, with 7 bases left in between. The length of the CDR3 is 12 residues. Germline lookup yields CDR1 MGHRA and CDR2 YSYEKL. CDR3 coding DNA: TGCGCCAGCAGCCAAGGCAGTGCCGAGCAGTACTTC. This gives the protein CASSQGSAEQYF.

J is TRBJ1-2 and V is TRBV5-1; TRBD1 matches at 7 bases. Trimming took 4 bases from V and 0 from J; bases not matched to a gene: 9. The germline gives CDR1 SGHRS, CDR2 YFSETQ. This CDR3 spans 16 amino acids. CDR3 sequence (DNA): TGCGCCAGCAGCCCGCACGGGACAGACCCTAACTATGGCTACACCTTC. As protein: CASSPHGTDPNYGYTF. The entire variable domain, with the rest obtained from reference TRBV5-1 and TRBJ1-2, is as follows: KAGVTQTPRYLIKTRGQQVTLSCSPISGHRSVSWYQQTPGQGLQFLFEYFSETQRNKGNFPGRFSGRQFSNSRSEMNVSTLELGDSALYLCASSPHGTDPNYGYTFGSGTRLTVV.

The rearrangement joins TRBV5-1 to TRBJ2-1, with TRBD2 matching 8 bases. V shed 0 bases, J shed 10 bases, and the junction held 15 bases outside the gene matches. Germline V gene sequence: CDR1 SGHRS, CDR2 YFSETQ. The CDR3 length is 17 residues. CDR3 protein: CASSLAAWAGGSDEQFF. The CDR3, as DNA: TGCGCCAGCAGCTTGGCCGCATGGGCGGGAGGTTCGGACGAGCAGTTCTTC.

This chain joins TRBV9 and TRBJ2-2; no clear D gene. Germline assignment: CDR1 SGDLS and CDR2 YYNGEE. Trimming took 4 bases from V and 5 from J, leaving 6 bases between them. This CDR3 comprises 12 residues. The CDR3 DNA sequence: TGTGCCAGCAGCCCCGCGACCGGGGAGCTGTTTTTT. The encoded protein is CASSPATGELFF.

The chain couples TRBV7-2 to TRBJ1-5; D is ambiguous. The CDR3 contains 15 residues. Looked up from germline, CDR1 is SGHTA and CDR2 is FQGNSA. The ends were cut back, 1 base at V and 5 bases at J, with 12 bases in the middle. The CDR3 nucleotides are TGTGCCAGCAGCTTAGTGGGAGGGTTGGATCAGCCCCAGCATTTT. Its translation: CASSLVGGLDQPQHF. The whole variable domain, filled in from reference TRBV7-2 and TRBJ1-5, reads GAGVSQSPSNKVTEKGKDVELRCDPISGHTALYWYRQSLGQGLEFLIYFQGNSAPDKSGLPSDRFSAERTGGSVSTLTIQRTQQEDSAVYLCASSLVGGLDQPQHFGDGTRLSIL.

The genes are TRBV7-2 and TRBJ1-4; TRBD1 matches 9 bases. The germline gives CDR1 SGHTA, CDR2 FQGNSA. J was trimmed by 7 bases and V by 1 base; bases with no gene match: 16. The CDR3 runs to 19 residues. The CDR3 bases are TGTGCCAGCAGCTTAGTGGGTCCCGGGACAGGGAAACAGGGTGAAAAACTGTTTTTT. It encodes CASSLVGPGTGKQGEKLFF.

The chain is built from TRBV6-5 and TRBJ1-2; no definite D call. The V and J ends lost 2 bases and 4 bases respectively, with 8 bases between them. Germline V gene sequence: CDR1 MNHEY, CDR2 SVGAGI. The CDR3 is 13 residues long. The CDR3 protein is CASSYGGSYGYTF. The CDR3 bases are TGTGCCAGCAGTTACGGCGGGTCCTATGGCTACACCTTC.

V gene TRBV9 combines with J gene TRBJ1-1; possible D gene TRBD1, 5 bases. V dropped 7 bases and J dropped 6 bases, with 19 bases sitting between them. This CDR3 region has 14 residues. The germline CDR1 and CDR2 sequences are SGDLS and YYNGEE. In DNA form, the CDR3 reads TGTGCCAGCTCCCCTAGTCCAGGGCTCCCTGAAGCTTTCTTT. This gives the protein CASSPSPGLPEAFF.

In DNA form, the CDR3 reads TGTGCCAGTAGTGACGGGACTAGCGGGAGTGTCCCCTACGAGCAGTACTTC. This translates into CASSDGTSGSVPYEQYF. The J gene is TRBJ2-7, the V gene TRBV19; 14 bases align to TRBD2. Trimming removed 5 bases from V and 2 bases from J; junction bases left unmatched: 8. Germline V lookup: CDR1 LNHDA, CDR2 SQIVND (reference sequence). The CDR3 length is 17 residues.

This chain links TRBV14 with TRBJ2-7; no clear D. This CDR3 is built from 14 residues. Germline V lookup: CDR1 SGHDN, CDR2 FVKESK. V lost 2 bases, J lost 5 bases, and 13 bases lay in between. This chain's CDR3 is CASSQSNSYHEQYF. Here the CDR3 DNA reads TGTGCCAGCAGCCAAAGTAACAGTTACCACGAGCAGTACTTC. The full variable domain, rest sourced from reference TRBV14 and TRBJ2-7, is EAGVTQFPSHSVIEKGQTVTLRCDPISGHDNLYWYRRVMGKEIKFLLHFVKESKQDESGMPNNRFLAERTGGTYSTLKVQPAELEDSGVYFCASSQSNSYHEQYFGPGTRLTVT.

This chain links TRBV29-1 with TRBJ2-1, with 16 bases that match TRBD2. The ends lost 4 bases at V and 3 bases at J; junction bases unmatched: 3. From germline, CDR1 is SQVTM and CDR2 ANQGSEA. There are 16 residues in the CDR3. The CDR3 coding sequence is TGCAGCGTTGTGGGGACTAGCGGGAGGGTCTACAATGAGCAGTTCTTC. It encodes CSVVGTSGRVYNEQFF.

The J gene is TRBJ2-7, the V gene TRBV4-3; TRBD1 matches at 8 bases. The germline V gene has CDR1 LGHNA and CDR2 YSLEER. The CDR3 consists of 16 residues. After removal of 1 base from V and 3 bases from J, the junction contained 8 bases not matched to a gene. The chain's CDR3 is CASSQGAQGVDYEQYF. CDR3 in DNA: TGCGCCAGCAGCCAAGGTGCACAGGGGGTTGACTACGAGCAGTACTTC.

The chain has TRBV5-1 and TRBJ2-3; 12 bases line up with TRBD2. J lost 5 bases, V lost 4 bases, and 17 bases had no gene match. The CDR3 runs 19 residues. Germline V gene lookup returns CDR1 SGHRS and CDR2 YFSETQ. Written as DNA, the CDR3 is TGCGCCAGCAGCCTACACCCCAGGACTAGCGGGACGGCAGGAGATACGCAGTATTTT. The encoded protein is CASSLHPRTSGTAGDTQYF.

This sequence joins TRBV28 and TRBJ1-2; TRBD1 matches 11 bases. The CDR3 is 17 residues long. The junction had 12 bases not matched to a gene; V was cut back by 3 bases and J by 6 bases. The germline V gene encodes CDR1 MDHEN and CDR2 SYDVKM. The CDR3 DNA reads TGTGCCAGCAGTTTGGGGTGGGACAGGGGGAGGATGGATGGCTACACCTTC. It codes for CASSLGWDRGRMDGYTF.

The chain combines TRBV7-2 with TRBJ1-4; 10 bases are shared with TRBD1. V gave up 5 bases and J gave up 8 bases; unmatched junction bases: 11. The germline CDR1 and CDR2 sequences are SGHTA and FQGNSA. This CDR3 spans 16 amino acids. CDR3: CASSAERQGAHEKLFF. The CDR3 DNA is TGTGCCAGCAGCGCCGAGAGACAGGGGGCGCACGAAAAACTGTTTTTT.

The CDR3 nucleotides read TGTGCCAGCAGTCCCTATTTGGGGGCTAGTGGGGGCTCTGGGGCCAACGTCCTGACTTTC. Encoded protein: CASSPYLGASGGSGANVLTF. The chain carries TRBV28 and TRBJ2-6, with a weak D call TRBD1 (6 bases). V shed 5 bases and J shed 0 bases, with 23 bases lying between them. Germline values: CDR1 MDHEN, CDR2 SYDVKM. The length of the CDR3 is 20 residues. Together with reference TRBV28 and TRBJ2-6, the CDR3 gives the full variable domain: DVKVTQSSRYLVKRTGEKVFLECVQDMDHENMFWYRQDPGLGLRLIYFSYDVKMKEKGDIPEGYSVSREKKERFSLILESASTNQTSMYLCASSPYLGASGGSGANVLTFGAGSRLTVL.

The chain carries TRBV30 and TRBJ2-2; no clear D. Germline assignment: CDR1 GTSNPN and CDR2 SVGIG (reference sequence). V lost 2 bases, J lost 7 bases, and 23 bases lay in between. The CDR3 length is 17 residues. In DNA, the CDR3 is TGTGCCTGGAGTTGGAAACCCTTATCTCAGCCAAGCGGGGAGCTGTTTTTT. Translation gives CAWSWKPLSQPSGELFF.

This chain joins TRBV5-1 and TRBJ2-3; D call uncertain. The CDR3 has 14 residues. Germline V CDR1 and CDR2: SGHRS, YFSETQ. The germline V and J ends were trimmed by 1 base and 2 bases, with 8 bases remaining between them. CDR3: CASSLYSSTDTQYF. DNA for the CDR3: TGCGCCAGCAGCTTGTATTCATCCACAGATACGCAGTATTTT.

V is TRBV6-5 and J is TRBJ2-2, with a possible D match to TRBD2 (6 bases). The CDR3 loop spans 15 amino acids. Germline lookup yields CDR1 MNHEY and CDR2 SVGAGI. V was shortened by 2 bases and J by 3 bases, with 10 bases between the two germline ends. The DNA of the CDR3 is TGTGCCAGCAGTTACCGACTAGTAGACACCGGGGAGCTGTTTTTT. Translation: CASSYRLVDTGELFF.

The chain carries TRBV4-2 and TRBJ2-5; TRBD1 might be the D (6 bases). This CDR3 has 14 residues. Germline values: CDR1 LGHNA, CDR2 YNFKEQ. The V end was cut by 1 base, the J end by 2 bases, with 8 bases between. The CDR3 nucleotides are TGTGCCAGCAGCCAAGGGACAGTACAAGAGACCCAGTACTTC. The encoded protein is CASSQGTVQETQYF.

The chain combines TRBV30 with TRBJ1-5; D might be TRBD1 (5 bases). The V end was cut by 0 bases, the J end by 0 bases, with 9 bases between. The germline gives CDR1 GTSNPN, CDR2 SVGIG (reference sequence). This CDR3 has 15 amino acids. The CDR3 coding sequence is TGTGCCTGGAGTGTCGGGACGTATAGCAATCAGCCCCAGCATTTT. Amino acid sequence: CAWSVGTYSNQPQHF. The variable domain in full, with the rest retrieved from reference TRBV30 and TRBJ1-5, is SQTIHQWPATLVQPVGSPLSLECTVEGTSNPNLYWYRQAAGRGLQLLFYSVGIGQISSEVPQNLSASRPQDRQFILSSKKLLLSDSGFYLCAWSVGTYSNQPQHFGDGTRLSIL.

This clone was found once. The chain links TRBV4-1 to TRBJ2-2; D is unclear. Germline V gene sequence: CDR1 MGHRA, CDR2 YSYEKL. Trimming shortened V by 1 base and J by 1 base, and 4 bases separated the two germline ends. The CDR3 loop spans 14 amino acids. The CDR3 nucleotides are TGCGCCAGCAGCCAAGGGCAGAACACCGGGGAGCTGTTTTTT. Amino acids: CASSQGQNTGELFF.

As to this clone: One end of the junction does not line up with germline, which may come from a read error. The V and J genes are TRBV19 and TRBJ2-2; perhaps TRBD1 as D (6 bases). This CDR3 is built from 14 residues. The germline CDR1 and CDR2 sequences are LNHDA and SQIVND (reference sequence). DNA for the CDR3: TGTGCCAGTAGGATAGGGGGGAACACCGGGGAGCTGTTTTTT. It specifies CASRIGGNTGELFF.

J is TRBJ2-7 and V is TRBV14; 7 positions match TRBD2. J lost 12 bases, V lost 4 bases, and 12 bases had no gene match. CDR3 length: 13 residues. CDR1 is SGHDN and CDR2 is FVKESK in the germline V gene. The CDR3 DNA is TGTGCCAGCAGCCCAGGGACTACCACGGCCCCGTACTTC. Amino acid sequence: CASSPGTTTAPYF.

DNA of the CDR3: TGTGCCAGCAGTGCTAGCGGGAGCACAGATACGCAGTATTTT. Protein product: CASSASGSTDTQYF. J is TRBJ2-3 and V is TRBV6-4, with 8 bases matching TRBD2. This CDR3 has 14 amino acids. The trim removed 4 bases at V and 0 bases at J, leaving 0 bases unmatched. The V gene's germline CDR1 is MRHNA and CDR2 SNTAGT.

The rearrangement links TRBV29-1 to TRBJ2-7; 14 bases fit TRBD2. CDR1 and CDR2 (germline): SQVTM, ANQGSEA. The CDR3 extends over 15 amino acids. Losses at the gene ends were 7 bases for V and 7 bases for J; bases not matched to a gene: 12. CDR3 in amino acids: CSALGTSGSTWEQYF. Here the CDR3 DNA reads TGCAGCGCGCTAGGGACTAGCGGGAGTACTTGGGAGCAGTACTTC.

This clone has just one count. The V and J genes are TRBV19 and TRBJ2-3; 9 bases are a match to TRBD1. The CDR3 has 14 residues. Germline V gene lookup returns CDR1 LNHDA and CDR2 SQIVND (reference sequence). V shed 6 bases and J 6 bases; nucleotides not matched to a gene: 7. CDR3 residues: CASSDRGLRDTQYF. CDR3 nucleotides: TGTGCCAGTAGCGACAGGGGGTTGAGGGATACGCAGTATTTT.